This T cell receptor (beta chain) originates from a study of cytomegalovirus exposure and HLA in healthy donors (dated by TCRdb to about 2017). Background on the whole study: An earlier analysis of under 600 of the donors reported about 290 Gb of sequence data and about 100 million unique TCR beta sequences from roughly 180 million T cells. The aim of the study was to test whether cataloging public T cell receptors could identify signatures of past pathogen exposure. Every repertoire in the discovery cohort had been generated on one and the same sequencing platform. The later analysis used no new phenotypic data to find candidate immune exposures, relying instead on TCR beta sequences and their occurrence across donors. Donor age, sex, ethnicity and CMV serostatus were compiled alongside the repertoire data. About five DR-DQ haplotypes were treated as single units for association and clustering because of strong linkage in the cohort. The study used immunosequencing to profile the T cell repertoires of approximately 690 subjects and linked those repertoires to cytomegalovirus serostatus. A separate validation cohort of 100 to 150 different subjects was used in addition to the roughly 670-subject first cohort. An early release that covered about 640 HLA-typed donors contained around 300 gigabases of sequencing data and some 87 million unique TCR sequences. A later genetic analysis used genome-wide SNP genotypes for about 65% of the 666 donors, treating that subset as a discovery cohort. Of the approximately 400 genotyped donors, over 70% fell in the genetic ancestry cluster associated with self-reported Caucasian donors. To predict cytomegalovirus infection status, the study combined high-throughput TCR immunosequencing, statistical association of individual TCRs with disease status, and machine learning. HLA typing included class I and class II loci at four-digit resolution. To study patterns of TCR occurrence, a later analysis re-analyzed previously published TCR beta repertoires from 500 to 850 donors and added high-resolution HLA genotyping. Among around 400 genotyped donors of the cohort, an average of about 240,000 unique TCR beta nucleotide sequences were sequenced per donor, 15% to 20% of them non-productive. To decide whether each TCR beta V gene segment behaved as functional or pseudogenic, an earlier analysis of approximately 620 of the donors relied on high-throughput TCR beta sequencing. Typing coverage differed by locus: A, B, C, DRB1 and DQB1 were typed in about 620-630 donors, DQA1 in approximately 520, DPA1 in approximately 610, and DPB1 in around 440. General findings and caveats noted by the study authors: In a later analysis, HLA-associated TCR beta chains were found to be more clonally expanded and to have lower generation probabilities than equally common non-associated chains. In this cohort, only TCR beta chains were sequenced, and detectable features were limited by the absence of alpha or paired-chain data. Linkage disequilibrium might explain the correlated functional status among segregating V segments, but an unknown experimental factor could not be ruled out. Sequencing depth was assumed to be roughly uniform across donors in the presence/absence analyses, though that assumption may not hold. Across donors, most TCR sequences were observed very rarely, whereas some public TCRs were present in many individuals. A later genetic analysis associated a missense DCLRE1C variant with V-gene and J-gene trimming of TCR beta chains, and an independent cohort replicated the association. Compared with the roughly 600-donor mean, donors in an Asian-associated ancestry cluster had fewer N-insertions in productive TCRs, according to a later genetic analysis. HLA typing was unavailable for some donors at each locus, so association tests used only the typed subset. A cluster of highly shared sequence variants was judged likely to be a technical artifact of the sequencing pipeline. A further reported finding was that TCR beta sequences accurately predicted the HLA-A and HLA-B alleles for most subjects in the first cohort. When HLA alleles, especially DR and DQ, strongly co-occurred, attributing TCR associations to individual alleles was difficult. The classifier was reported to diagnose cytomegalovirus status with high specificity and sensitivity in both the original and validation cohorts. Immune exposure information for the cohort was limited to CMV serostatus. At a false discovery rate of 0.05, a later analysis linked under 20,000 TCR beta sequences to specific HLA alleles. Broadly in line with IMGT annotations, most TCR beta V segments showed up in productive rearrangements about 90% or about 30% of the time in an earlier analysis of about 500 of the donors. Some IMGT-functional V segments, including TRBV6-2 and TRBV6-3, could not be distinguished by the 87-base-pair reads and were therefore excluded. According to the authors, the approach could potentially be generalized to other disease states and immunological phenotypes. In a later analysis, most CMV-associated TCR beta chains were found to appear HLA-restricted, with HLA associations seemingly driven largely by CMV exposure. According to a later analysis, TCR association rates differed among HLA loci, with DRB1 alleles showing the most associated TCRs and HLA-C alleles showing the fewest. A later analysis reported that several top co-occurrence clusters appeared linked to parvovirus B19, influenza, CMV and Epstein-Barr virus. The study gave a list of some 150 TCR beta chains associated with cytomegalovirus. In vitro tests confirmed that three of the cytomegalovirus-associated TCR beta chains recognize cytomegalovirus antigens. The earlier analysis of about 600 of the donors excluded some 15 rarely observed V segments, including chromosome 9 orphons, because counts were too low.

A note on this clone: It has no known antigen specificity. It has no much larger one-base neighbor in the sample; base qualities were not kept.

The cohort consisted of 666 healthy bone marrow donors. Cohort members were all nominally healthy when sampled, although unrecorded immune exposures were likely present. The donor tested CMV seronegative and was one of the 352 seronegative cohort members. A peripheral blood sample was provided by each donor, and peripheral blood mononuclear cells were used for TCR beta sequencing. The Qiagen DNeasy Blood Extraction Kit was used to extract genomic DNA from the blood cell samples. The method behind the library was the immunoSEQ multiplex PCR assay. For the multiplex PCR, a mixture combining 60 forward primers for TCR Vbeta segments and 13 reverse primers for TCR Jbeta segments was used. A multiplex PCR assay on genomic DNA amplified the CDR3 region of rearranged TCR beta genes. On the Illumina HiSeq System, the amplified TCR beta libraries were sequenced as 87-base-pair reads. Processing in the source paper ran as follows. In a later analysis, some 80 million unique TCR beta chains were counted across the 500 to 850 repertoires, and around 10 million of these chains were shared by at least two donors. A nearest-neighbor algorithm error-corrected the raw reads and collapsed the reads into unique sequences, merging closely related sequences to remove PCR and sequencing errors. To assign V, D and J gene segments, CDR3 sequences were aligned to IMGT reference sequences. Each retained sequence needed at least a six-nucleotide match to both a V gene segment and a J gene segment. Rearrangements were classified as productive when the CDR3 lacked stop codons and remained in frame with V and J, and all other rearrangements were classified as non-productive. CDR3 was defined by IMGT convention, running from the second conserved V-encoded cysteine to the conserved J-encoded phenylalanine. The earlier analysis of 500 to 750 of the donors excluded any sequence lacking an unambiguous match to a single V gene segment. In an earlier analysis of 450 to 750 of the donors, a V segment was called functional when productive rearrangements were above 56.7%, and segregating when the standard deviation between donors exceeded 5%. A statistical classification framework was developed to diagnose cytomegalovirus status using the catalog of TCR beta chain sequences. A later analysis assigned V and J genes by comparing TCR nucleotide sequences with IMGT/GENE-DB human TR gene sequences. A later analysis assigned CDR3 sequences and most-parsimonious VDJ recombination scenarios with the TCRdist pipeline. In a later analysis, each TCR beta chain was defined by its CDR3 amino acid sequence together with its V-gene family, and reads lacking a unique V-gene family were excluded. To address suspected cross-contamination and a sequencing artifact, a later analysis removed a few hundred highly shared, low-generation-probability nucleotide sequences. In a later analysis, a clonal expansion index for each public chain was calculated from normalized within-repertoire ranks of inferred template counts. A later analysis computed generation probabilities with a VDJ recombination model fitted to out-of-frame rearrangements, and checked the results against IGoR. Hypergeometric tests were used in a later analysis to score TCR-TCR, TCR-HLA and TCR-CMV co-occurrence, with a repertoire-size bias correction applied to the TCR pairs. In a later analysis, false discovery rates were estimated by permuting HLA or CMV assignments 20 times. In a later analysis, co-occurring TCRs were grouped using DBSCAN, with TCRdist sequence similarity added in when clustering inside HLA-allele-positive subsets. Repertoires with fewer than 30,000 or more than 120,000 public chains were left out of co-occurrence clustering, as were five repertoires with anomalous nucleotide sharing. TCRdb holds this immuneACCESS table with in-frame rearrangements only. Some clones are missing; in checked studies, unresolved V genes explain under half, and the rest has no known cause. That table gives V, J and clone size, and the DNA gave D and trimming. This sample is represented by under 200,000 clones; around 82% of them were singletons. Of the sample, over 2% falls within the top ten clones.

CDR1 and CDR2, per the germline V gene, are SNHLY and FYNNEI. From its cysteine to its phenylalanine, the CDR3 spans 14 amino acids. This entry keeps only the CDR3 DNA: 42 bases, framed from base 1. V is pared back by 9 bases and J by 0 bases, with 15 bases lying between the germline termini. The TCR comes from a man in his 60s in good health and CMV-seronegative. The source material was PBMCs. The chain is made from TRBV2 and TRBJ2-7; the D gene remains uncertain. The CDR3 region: CASCSYSSSYEQYF. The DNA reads TGTGCCAGTTGCTCCTACTCGAGCTCCTACGAGCAGTACTTC.